Presented here are 5 T cell receptor beta chains from one specimen sequenced in a study of PD-L1 blockade in urothelial cancer. TCRdb's table, derived via immunoSEQ multiplex PCR, lists solely in-frame clones and lacks some. The table lists about 43,000 clones, more than 75% of them singletons. The source was PBMCs, collected around atezolizumab (anti-PD-L1) treatment. All receptors come from a woman in her sixties with urothelial cancer.

The sample holds one count of this clone. The chain joins TRBV19 to TRBJ2-1; TRBD2 aligns across 9 bases. From germline, CDR1 is LNHDA and CDR2 SQIVND (reference sequence). The ends lost 5 bases at V and 10 bases at J; junction bases unmatched: 12. This CDR3 contains 15 residues. The CDR3 bases are TGTGCCAGTAGTTCCGGACTAGCGAGGTCCCTAGAGCAGTTCTTC. As protein: CASSSGLARSLEQFF. The whole variable domain, filled in from reference TRBV19 and TRBJ2-1, reads DGGITQSPKYLFRKEGQNVTLSCEQNLNHDAMYWYRQDPGQGLRLIYYSQIVNDFQKGDIAEGYSVSREKKESFPLTVTSAQKNPTAFYLCASSSGLARSLEQFFGPGTRLTVL.

The J gene is TRBJ2-2, the V gene TRBV5-1, with TRBD1 matching over 9 bases. Germline loops: CDR1 SGHRS, CDR2 YFSETQ. V was clipped by 0 bases and J by 7 bases; unmatched bases: 4. The CDR3 extends over 15 amino acids. The CDR3 sequence: CASSLDRGLNGELFF. The CDR3 DNA is TGCGCCAGCAGCTTGGACAGGGGGCTCAACGGGGAGCTGTTTTTT. The complete variable domain, with remaining parts taken from reference TRBV5-1 and TRBJ2-2, reads KAGVTQTPRYLIKTRGQQVTLSCSPISGHRSVSWYQQTPGQGLQFLFEYFSETQRNKGNFPGRFSGRQFSNSRSEMNVSTLELGDSALYLCASSLDRGLNGELFFGEGSRLTVL.

This clone was recorded only once. This chain links TRBV10-3 with TRBJ2-2; possibly TRBD1 for D (6 bases). Trimming took off 7 bases at V and 5 bases at J, with 14 bases between the two ends. CDR3 length: 14 residues. The germline V gene encodes CDR1 ENHRY and CDR2 SYGVKD. The CDR3 protein is CAITQTGLTGELFF. The CDR3 DNA sequence: TGTGCCATCACCCAGACAGGCCTAACCGGGGAGCTGTTTTTT.

V and J are TRBV19 and TRBJ2-1, with D tentatively TRBD2 (6 bases). The V gene's germline CDR1 is LNHDA and CDR2 SQIVND (reference sequence). Between the trimmed V and J ends, which lost 5 bases and 8 bases, there was a span of 13 bases. CDR3 length: 13 amino acids. The CDR3 nucleotides read TGTGCCAGTAGTTTTGCGGGATGGGATGAGCAGTTCTTC. Its translation: CASSFAGWDEQFF.

As DNA, the CDR3 is TGTGCCAGCAGCTTGAGGGACAATTATAATGAAAAACTGTTTTTT. As protein: CASSLRDNYNEKLFF. This chain links TRBV5-8 with TRBJ1-4; TRBD1 is a possible D gene (6 bases). Germline assignment: CDR1 SGHTS and CDR2 YDEGEE. V lost 1 base and J 4 bases, leaving 11 bases between the germline ends. The CDR3 extends over 15 amino acids.